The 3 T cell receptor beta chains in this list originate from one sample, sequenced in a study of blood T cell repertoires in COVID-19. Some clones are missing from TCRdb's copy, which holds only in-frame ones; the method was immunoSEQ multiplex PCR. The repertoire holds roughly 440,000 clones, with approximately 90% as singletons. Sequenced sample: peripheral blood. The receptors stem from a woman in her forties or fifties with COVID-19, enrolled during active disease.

The CDR3 is CASNPTASGPQHF. CDR3 coding DNA: TGTGCCAGTAACCCGACAGCTTCGGGGCCCCAGCATTTT. V and J are TRBV19 and TRBJ1-5; D might be TRBD1 (5 bases). From germline, CDR1 is LNHDA and CDR2 SQIVND (reference sequence). The V and J ends lost 7 bases and 9 bases respectively, with 16 bases between them. This CDR3 has 13 residues.

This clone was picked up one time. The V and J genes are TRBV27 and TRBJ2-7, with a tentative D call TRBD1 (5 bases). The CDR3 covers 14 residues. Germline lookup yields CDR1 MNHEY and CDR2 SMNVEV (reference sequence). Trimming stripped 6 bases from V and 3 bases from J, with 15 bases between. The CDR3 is CASSLSDSLYEQYF. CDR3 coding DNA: TGTGCCAGCAGCCTCTCCGACAGCCTCTACGAGCAGTACTTC.

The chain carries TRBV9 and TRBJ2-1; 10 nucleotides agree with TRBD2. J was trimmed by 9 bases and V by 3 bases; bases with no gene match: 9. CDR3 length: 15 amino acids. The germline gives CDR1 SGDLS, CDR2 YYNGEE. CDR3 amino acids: CASSALAGEGSEQFF. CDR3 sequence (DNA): TGTGCCAGCAGCGCCCTAGCGGGGGAAGGCAGTGAGCAGTTCTTC.